One TCR beta chain is described in this entry. The antigen remains undetermined. cDNA prepared by RNA extraction and subsequent reverse transcription served as the template for sequencing. The repertoire was sequenced with immunoSEQ multiplex PCR; TCRdb's copy has only in-frame clones and lacks some. The profile shows fewer than 110,000 clones, roughly three fifths of them singletons. Treatment specified: oral pan-JAK inhibitor, 5-10 mg twice daily. This sample is drawn from a study of CD8+ T cells in alopecia areata. About the research overall: It was 6 to 18 months of tofacitinib, and then there were 6 months off drug. Findings and limits, study-wide: On tofacitinib, scalp clonality and expanded CD8+ clones among top 100 fell significantly. Uncertainty remains about how baseline CD8+ expansion links to response, with one nonresponder. Greater clonality was observed in lesional scalp samples, especially alopecia totalis/universalis, versus normal scalp.

Material: CD8+ T cells sorted from blood, obtained at roughly week 55, from a patient treated with tofacitinib. This TCR was recovered from a human donor with alopecia areata.

As DNA, the CDR3 is TGCAGCGTTGAGGAAGGGAGTGGTTTTGGGCAGTACTTC. This encodes CSVEEGSGFGQYF. The chain is built from TRBV29-1 and TRBJ2-7, with a weak D call TRBD2 (5 bases). CDR1 is SQVTM, CDR2 ANQGSEA, per germline. The V end lost 3 bases, the J end lost 9 bases, and 18 bases lay between the germline ends. This CDR3 contains 13 residues.